What follows are 14 T cell receptor beta chains derived from one specimen sequenced in a study of blood T cell repertoires in COVID-19. Assay used: immunoSEQ multiplex PCR; TCRdb lists only in-frame clones, some missing. Of about 170,000 clones in the sample, around 85% are singletons; the top ten hold 6.9%. The sample consisted of peripheral blood. The source is a man older than 75 with COVID-19, enrolled during active disease.

The chain combines TRBV7-9 with TRBJ2-7; D remains unclear. The CDR3 spans 19 residues. Per germline, CDR1 SEHNR and CDR2 FQNEAQ (reference sequence). Trimming took 3 bases from V and 0 from J, leaving 24 bases between them. The CDR3: CASSFFPAGSSPSSYEQYF. The CDR3 bases are TGTGCCAGCAGCTTTTTCCCGGCAGGATCCTCCCCCAGCTCCTACGAGCAGTACTTC.

This chain uses TRBV7-8 with TRBJ2-7, with TRBD2 as a possible D gene (5 bases). The length of the CDR3 is 14 residues. Germline CDR1 is SGHVS and CDR2 is FQNEAQ. V dropped 5 bases and J dropped 7 bases, with 18 bases sitting between them. CDR3 in DNA: TGTGCCAGCAGCCCTATCCTCACACCGGGGGAGCAGTACTTC. Translation gives CASSPILTPGEQYF.

J is TRBJ2-1 and V is TRBV5-1; D is ambiguous. The germline V gene has CDR1 SGHRS and CDR2 YFSETQ. This CDR3 contains 14 residues. V was shortened by 0 bases and J by 3 bases, with 7 bases between the two germline ends. The CDR3 nucleotides are TGCGCCAGCAGCTTGGATACGGGCTACAATGAGCAGTTCTTC. Translated: CASSLDTGYNEQFF.

The chain combines TRBV7-2 with TRBJ2-7; TRBD1 might be the D (8 bases). Trimming removed 4 bases at V and 4 bases at J, with 11 bases between. Germline V gives CDR1 SGHTA, CDR2 FQGNSA. This CDR3 is 13 amino acids long. The CDR3: CASSSQGGYEQYF. CDR3 DNA: TGTGCCAGCAGCTCACAGGGGGGGTACGAGCAGTACTTC.

The chain employs TRBV7-2 and TRBJ2-1; no reliable D call. The germline V and J ends were trimmed by 1 base and 2 bases, with 6 bases remaining between them. This CDR3 comprises 14 residues. Germline V CDR1 and CDR2: SGHTA, FQGNSA. CDR3 sequence (DNA): TGTGCCAGCAGCTTAGAAGCGACCTACAATGAGCAGTTCTTC. Amino acids: CASSLEATYNEQFF. Full variable domain (outside the CDR3, taken from reference TRBV7-2 and TRBJ2-1): GAGVSQSPSNKVTEKGKDVELRCDPISGHTALYWYRQSLGQGLEFLIYFQGNSAPDKSGLPSDRFSAERTGGSVSTLTIQRTQQEDSAVYLCASSLEATYNEQFFGPGTRLTVL.

The CDR3 protein is CASSEGASGGQETQYF. The CDR3 region has the DNA TGCGCCAGCAGTGAGGGGGCTAGCGGGGGCCAAGAGACCCAGTACTTC. The genes are TRBV10-1 and TRBJ2-5; 10 bases match TRBD2. Per the germline V gene, CDR1 is WNHNN and CDR2 is SYGVQD (reference sequence). The ends lost 2 bases at V and 1 base at J; junction bases unmatched: 4. The CDR3 is 16 amino acids.

The V call is TRBV5-1, the J call TRBJ2-1, with 10 bases lining up with TRBD2. The CDR3 covers 15 residues. The V and J ends lost 5 bases and 7 bases, in that order; junction bases with no gene match: 9. Germline V lookup: CDR1 SGHRS, CDR2 YFSETQ. The CDR3 bases are TGCGCCAGCAGGGGAACAGCGGGGGGGCCAAATGAGCAGTTCTTC. The encoded protein is CASRGTAGGPNEQFF.

Concerning this clone itself: Other DNA sequences in the sample encode the same CDR3. V and J are TRBV6-5 and TRBJ1-2, with 10 bases matching TRBD1. This CDR3 has 12 residues. The V and J ends lost 7 bases and 8 bases, in that order; junction bases with no gene match: 4. Germline V gene data show CDR1 as MNHEY and CDR2 as SVGAGI. DNA for the CDR3: TGTGCCAGCACTGGGACAGGGGACGGCTACACCTTC. Translated: CASTGTGDGYTF.

This chain connects TRBV29-1 to TRBJ1-1; D is uncertain. There are 12 residues in the CDR3. From germline, CDR1 is SQVTM and CDR2 ANQGSEA. In DNA, the CDR3 is TGCGCGGGGTCAGTGTCGAACACTGAAGCTTTCTTT. Its translation is CAGSVSNTEAFF.

The chain is built from TRBV18 and TRBJ1-4; 9 bases line up with TRBD1. The V segment lost 6 bases and the J segment 8 bases; nucleotides outside the gene matches: 10. The CDR3 extends over 15 amino acids. Germline V gene sequence: CDR1 KGHSH, CDR2 LQKENI. CDR3 nucleotides: TGTGCCAGCTCTACATCGGGACAGGGAGGAGAAAAACTGTTTTTT. It encodes CASSTSGQGGEKLFF.

The chain combines TRBV2 with TRBJ1-1; a weak D match, TRBD1 (6 bases). Trimming removed 7 bases from V and 0 bases from J, with 12 bases in between. The CDR3 length is 14 residues. From germline, CDR1 is SNHLY and CDR2 FYNNEI. The DNA of the CDR3 is TGTGCCAGCACCCGACAGGCTATGAACACTGAAGCTTTCTTT. Its translation: CASTRQAMNTEAFF.

The genes are TRBV4-1 and TRBJ1-1, with a weak D call TRBD1 (5 bases). V lost 2 bases and J lost 0, with 19 bases in between. The CDR3 consists of 18 residues. Germline V lookup: CDR1 MGHRA, CDR2 YSYEKL. CDR3 amino acids: CASSQRRGSRLMNTEAFF. The CDR3 DNA reads TGCGCCAGCAGCCAACGTCGGGGGAGCCGGTTAATGAACACTGAAGCTTTCTTT.

The V and J genes are TRBV29-1 and TRBJ1-1; TRBD1 agrees at 10 bases. The CDR3 covers 14 residues. Germline lookup yields CDR1 SQVTM and CDR2 ANQGSEA. V lost 6 bases, J lost 5 bases, and 9 bases stayed unmatched. CDR3 amino acids: CSVLRQGAGTEAFF. CDR3 nucleotides: TGCAGCGTCCTACGACAGGGGGCTGGGACTGAAGCTTTCTTT.

This clone was counted only a few times. Here the CDR3 reads CASSVRTGFSIYGYTF. DNA of the CDR3: TGTGCCAGCAGCGTAAGGACAGGATTCTCTATATATGGCTACACCTTC. The chain uses TRBV9 and TRBJ1-2, with 7 bases identical to TRBD1. The CDR3 sequence is 16 residues long. V shed 1 base, J shed 5 bases, and the junction held 11 bases outside the gene matches. Germline CDR1 is SGDLS and CDR2 is YYNGEE.